Below, 23 T cell receptor beta chains from the same sample are listed, as sequenced in a study of shared clonotypes between healthy human individuals. Sequencing used immunoSEQ multiplex PCR; TCRdb keeps in-frame clones, though not all of them. Altogether around 2.1 million clones are present, about 92% being singletons, with the ten largest covering more than 1.5%. Terminally differentiated effector memory CD45RA+ cells were excluded from the naive CD8 cells, which were CD45RO-negative and positively selected for CCR7. Sequencing input: naive CD8+ T cells from PBMCs. Source of these receptors: a man between 18 and 29 years old in good health. Some clones in this sample may be carry-over from other donors' samples.

The rearrangement joins TRBV10-3 to TRBJ2-3; D uncertain. In germline, CDR1 is ENHRY, CDR2 SYGVKD. There are 13 residues in the CDR3. The V end was cut by 0 bases, the J end by 5 bases, with 6 bases between. In DNA, the CDR3 is TGTGCCATCAGTGAGTCCAGAATAGATACGCAGTATTTT. Translated, it gives CAISESRIDTQYF.

The chain carries TRBV6-6 and TRBJ2-1; 12 nucleotides line up with TRBD2. V was pared by 0 bases and J by 5 bases, with 2 bases of the junction left unmatched. There are 16 residues in the CDR3. Germline V gene lookup returns CDR1 MNHNY and CDR2 SVGAGI (reference sequence). The DNA of the CDR3 is TGTGCCAGCAGTTACTCACTAGCGGGGGGTCACAATGAGCAGTTCTTC. Its protein product is CASSYSLAGGHNEQFF.

This clone has only one observation. The chain has TRBV27 and TRBJ2-7; 11 positions match TRBD2. The V and J ends lost 2 bases and 4 bases, in that order; junction bases with no gene match: 7. CDR1 and CDR2 from the germline V gene are MNHEY and SMNVEV (reference sequence). This CDR3 has 16 residues. The DNA for the CDR3 is TGTGCCAGCAGTTTAAGACTAGCGGGAATAGGGTACGAGCAGTACTTC. Residues: CASSLRLAGIGYEQYF.

The J gene is TRBJ2-7, the V gene TRBV27; D perhaps matches TRBD1 (5 bases). Germline lookup yields CDR1 MNHEY and CDR2 SMNVEV (reference sequence). The CDR3 runs 16 residues. Trimming shortened V by 0 bases and J by 3 bases, and 15 bases separated the two germline ends. The CDR3 here is CASSLSLGQAFYEQYF. CDR3 sequence (DNA): TGTGCCAGCAGTTTATCTTTGGGGCAGGCGTTCTACGAGCAGTACTTC.

The chain employs TRBV27 and TRBJ2-1, with 8 bases identical to TRBD1. The germline V gene encodes CDR1 MNHEY and CDR2 SMNVEV (reference sequence). Trimming cost V 2 bases and J 4 bases; bases outside gene matches: 4. There are 15 residues in the CDR3. The CDR3 loop reads CASSLVTGGYNEQFF. CDR3 sequence (DNA): TGTGCCAGCAGTTTAGTAACAGGGGGGTACAATGAGCAGTTCTTC.

V gene TRBV7-8 combines with J gene TRBJ2-1; 14 nucleotides line up with TRBD2. Trimming took 5 bases from V and 4 from J; bases not matched to a gene: 10. The CDR3 has 18 residues. Looked up from germline, CDR1 is SGHVS and CDR2 is FQNEAQ. The CDR3 DNA reads as TGTGCCAGCAGCATGGGACTAGCGGGAGATTCGGAGTACAATGAGCAGTTCTTC. Translation gives CASSMGLAGDSEYNEQFF.

This clone was observed once. The V gene is TRBV29-1, the J gene TRBJ2-1; 9 bases fit TRBD2. Trimming took 8 bases from V and 3 from J; bases not matched to a gene: 8. CDR1 is SQVTM and CDR2 is ANQGSEA in the germline V gene. The CDR3 runs to 14 residues. CDR3 in amino acids: CSLTGTSFYNEQFF. CDR3 DNA sequence: TGCAGCCTTACCGGGACTAGCTTCTACAATGAGCAGTTCTTC.

Only one count was recorded for this clone. This chain connects TRBV19 to TRBJ1-4; no reliable D call. V lost 4 bases, J lost 7 bases, and 13 bases lay in between. CDR1 is LNHDA and CDR2 is SQIVND in the germline V gene (reference sequence). The CDR3 extends over 14 amino acids. In nucleotides, the CDR3 is TGTGCCAGTAGTAAGGCCAGACCGGCTGAAAAACTGTTTTTT. It yields the protein CASSKARPAEKLFF.

The chain is built from TRBV28 and TRBJ2-7; D gene uncertain. This CDR3 region has 11 residues. V lost 5 bases, J lost 6 bases, and 8 bases lay in between. CDR1 is MDHEN, CDR2 SYDVKM, per germline. The CDR3 nucleotides are TGTGCCAGCAGTACAATTCTCGAGCAGTACTTC. It specifies CASSTILEQYF.

The gene calls are TRBV27 and TRBJ2-2, with D possibly being TRBD1 (5 bases). Germline V gene data show CDR1 as MNHEY and CDR2 as SMNVEV (reference sequence). The ends were cut back, 1 base at V and 3 bases at J, with 21 bases in the middle. The CDR3 loop spans 19 amino acids. The CDR3 sequence is CASSLYPLGPGAHTGELFF. The CDR3, as DNA: TGTGCCAGCAGTTTATATCCCCTAGGGCCTGGGGCGCACACCGGGGAGCTGTTTTTT.

The chain is built from TRBV28 and TRBJ1-4; 10 nucleotides align to TRBD1. The CDR3 covers 15 residues. The germline CDR1 and CDR2 sequences are MDHEN and SYDVKM. Trimming at V came to 7 bases and at J to 10 bases, leaving 12 bases not matched to a gene. The CDR3 is CASNYRGQGEGKLFF. The DNA of the CDR3 is TGTGCCAGCAATTACCGCGGACAGGGGGAAGGAAAACTGTTTTTT.

The genes are TRBV27 and TRBJ1-1; 7 nucleotides match TRBD1. Germline trimming cut 8 bases from V and 1 base from J; bases unmatched to any gene: 4. Germline CDR1 reads MNHEY; CDR2 reads SMNVEV (reference sequence). The CDR3 is 13 residues long. The CDR3 is CASGWDRNTEAFF. The CDR3 DNA follows: TGTGCCAGCGGATGGGACAGGAACACTGAAGCTTTCTTT.

The genes are TRBV19 and TRBJ2-3; 12 nucleotides agree with TRBD1. The CDR3 covers 15 residues. CDR1 LNHDA and CDR2 SQIVND come from the germline V gene (reference sequence). With 4 bases clipped from V and 6 bases from J, the junction kept 5 bases outside the gene matches. CDR3 residues: CASSRGTGGADTQYF. CDR3 in DNA: TGTGCCAGTAGTAGGGGGACAGGGGGCGCGGATACGCAGTATTTT.

This rearrangement joins TRBV28 to TRBJ1-1; D not resolved. Germline lookup yields CDR1 MDHEN and CDR2 SYDVKM. The CDR3 is 13 amino acids. Trimming removed 3 bases at V and 10 bases at J, with 15 bases between. The CDR3 reads CASSFGETLVAFF. The CDR3 coding sequence is TGTGCCAGCAGTTTCGGGGAAACCCTGGTAGCTTTCTTT.

The rearrangement joins TRBV15 to TRBJ1-4; D is uncertain. V lost 3 bases and J lost 2, with 7 bases in between. Per the germline V gene, CDR1 is LNHNV and CDR2 is YYDKDF (reference sequence). The CDR3 has 14 amino acids. For the CDR3, the DNA is TGTGCCACCAGCAGTCGGGCCACTAATGAAAAACTGTTTTTT. It translates to CATSSRATNEKLFF.

The chain couples TRBV7-9 to TRBJ2-1; 8 bases line up with TRBD1. The CDR3 extends over 16 amino acids. In germline, CDR1 is SEHNR, CDR2 FQNEAQ (reference sequence). Trimming removed 5 bases from V and 6 bases from J; junction bases left unmatched: 12. The CDR3 DNA reads TGTGCCAGCAGCGTGGACAGGGCCCCCTCCCGCAATGAGCAGTTCTTC. Translated: CASSVDRAPSRNEQFF.

The chain is built from TRBV5-1 and TRBJ2-3, with 13 bases matching TRBD2. The CDR3 length is 16 residues. Germline V lookup: CDR1 SGHRS, CDR2 YFSETQ. V dropped 3 bases and J dropped 4; count of bases not matched to a gene: 5. CDR3 nucleotides: TGCGCCAGCAGCTCACTAGCGGGAGGGCCCTCAGATACGCAGTATTTT. Encoded protein: CASSSLAGGPSDTQYF.

As to this clone: The junction departs from germline at one end; a sequencing error may be responsible. The rearrangement links TRBV28 to TRBJ1-2, with 8 bases matching TRBD1. Germline V gives CDR1 MDHEN, CDR2 SYDVKM. The CDR3 extends over 15 amino acids. CDR3: CAGRPRDRLGYGYTF. DNA for the CDR3: TGTGCCGGCAGGCCCCGGGACAGGCTTGGGTATGGCTACACCTTC.

The chain couples TRBV7-9 to TRBJ2-7, with D possibly matching TRBD1 (5 bases). Germline CDR1 and CDR2: SEHNR and FQNEAQ (reference sequence). With 5 bases removed from V and 6 bases from J, the gap between germline ends came to 14 bases. The length of the CDR3 is 13 residues. The CDR3 sequence is CASSNQGWGEQYF. The CDR3 coding sequence is TGTGCCAGCAGCAACCAGGGCTGGGGCGAGCAGTACTTC.

The chain recombines TRBV28 with TRBJ2-7; 10 bases are shared with TRBD1. V was pared by 7 bases and J by 3 bases, with 6 bases of the junction left unmatched. The CDR3 is 14 residues long. Per germline, CDR1 MDHEN and CDR2 SYDVKM. This CDR3 reads CASTEGDRGYEQYF. In DNA, the CDR3 is TGTGCCAGCACCGAGGGGGACAGGGGCTACGAGCAGTACTTC.

V usage is TRBV15 and J usage is TRBJ2-5, with TRBD1 identical over 7 bases. Germline loops: CDR1 LNHNV, CDR2 YYDKDF (reference sequence). The CDR3 sequence is 15 residues long. V gave up 8 bases and J gave up 4 bases; unmatched junction bases: 13. DNA for the CDR3: TGTGCCACCCGGTTAGGGGGCCCAGTATCAGAGACCCAGTACTTC. Translation gives CATRLGGPVSETQYF.

The chain is built from TRBV4-1 and TRBJ2-2; D not certain. CDR3 length: 13 residues. Germline V gene data show CDR1 as MGHRA and CDR2 as YSYEKL. Deletions cut 0 bases from V and 3 bases from J, with 2 bases between. Here the CDR3 reads CASSQDYTGELFF. The CDR3 region has the DNA TGCGCCAGCAGCCAAGATTACACCGGGGAGCTGTTTTTT.

This clone was counted only a few times. The chain carries TRBV4-3 and TRBJ2-2; D is undetermined. Germline V gene data show CDR1 as LGHNA and CDR2 as YSLEER. V was shortened by 0 bases and J by 0 bases, with 14 bases between the two germline ends. The CDR3 has 18 amino acids. CDR3 in amino acids: CASSQDRLGQTNTGELFF. In DNA, the CDR3 is TGCGCCAGCAGCCAAGATAGGTTAGGGCAGACGAACACCGGGGAGCTGTTTTTT.